The sequence of this T cell receptor beta chain was determined in a study of Graves' ophthalmopathy and Graves' hyperthyroidism (dated by TCRdb to between 2018 and 2020). Background on the whole study: Peripheral blood was collected at initial diagnosis, before any treatment. TCR beta repertoire signatures were used to distinguish Graves' ophthalmopathy from Graves' hyperthyroidism and to predict progression to ophthalmopathy. In total, around 130 blood samples were TCR-sequenced: 40 to 45 ophthalmopathy, 80 or so hyperthyroidism and roughly 17 hyperthyroidism-to-ophthalmopathy patients. A discovery set of 90 to 100 patients (43 ophthalmopathy, 60 or so stable hyperthyroidism) was enrolled to explore V-J signatures distinguishing ophthalmopathy from hyperthyroidism. For independent validation, a separate cohort was made up of around 19 hyperthyroidism patients plus 17 patients who later progressed from hyperthyroidism to ophthalmopathy. In several hyperthyroidism patients, the T-cell repertoires found in thyroid tissue were compared with those found in blood. After sampling, hyperthyroidism patients received methimazole starting at 30 mg daily, and ophthalmopathy patients received high-dose intravenous methylprednisolone. The roughly 94 discovery patients were randomly split 7:3 into training and test sets.

On the study overall, not on this receptor specifically: In cross-validation, the 13-signature model distinguished ophthalmopathy from stable hyperthyroidism with 85% to 90% sensitivity and approximately 81% specificity, and in the test set the corresponding values were roughly 80% and 76%. No statistical method was used to set the sample size in advance, and the investigators knew which group each participant was assigned to. Most of the expanded thyroid clonotypes with a frequency above 0.001 were also detected in blood, and it was suggested that the thyroid immune response may be reflected by blood repertoires. In validation, the model predicted ophthalmopathy progression with over 60% sensitivity and roughly 72% specificity; some 13 predicted patients were CT-confirmed with GO in a median of about 7.1 months.

This clonotype occurred a few times. The clone's antigen remains unknown. A clone one base away is much larger, so this may be a read error. A patient counted as having stable hyperthyroidism if there was no progression to ophthalmopathy within 18 months of follow-up. Hyperthyroidism patients were newly diagnosed, with disease duration under 2 months, and aged 18 to 65 years. Patients with other autoimmune diseases, uncontrolled infections, pregnancy or lactation were excluded. Clinical symptoms, serum thyroxine, TRAb, thyroid ultrasound and orbital computed tomography formed the basis of the diagnosis. Ficoll-Paque density gradient centrifugation was used to isolate PBMCs from 9.5 to 10 ml of fresh peripheral blood. Total RNA was extracted using Trizol reagent, and RNA quality was checked on an Agilent 2100 Bioanalyzer. For repertoire sequencing, the TCR beta CDR3 regions were amplified from RNA transcripts. A first-round RT-PCR used HTBI primers with the Qiagen OneStep RT-PCR kit, followed by a second-round multiplex PCR, size selection and purification. Sequencing of the libraries was carried out on an Illumina HiSeq2000 in paired-end mode with 100 bp reads. As for the authors' bioinformatics: SOAPnuke was used to process the reads, removing any read that contained adapters or uncalled bases, had a mean Phred below 15, or lacked an exact match to the constant primer or identifier. High-quality paired reads were merged with COPE v1.2.5. Each unique nucleotide sequence was treated as a clonotype, and MiTCR v1.1 was used to align the clonotypes to the IMGT TRB V, D and J references. The analysis was limited to V-J combinations with a frequency above 0.0001, which together covered roughly 99% of repertoires. For each V-J combination, a TCR clonal expansion and chaos score was defined as the ratio of F50 clonal expansion to chaos observed in the TCRdist matrix. Welch's t-statistics and random forest were used to narrow the features down to around 12 V-J combinations, which were then fed into a naive Bayes classifier. The similarity between thyroid and blood repertoires was quantified using the Morisita-Horn index. TCRdb trimmed the raw reads at Q25, called clones with MiXCR and kept productive beta chains. CDR3 protein sequences are deduplicated, and each keeps its most common genes and DNA. The V and J calls reflect TCRdb's pipeline rather than the authors' work. The sample table records hundreds of thousands of distinct CDR3 sequences; over 20% of these occur just once. Of the sample, roughly 3% falls within the top ten clones.

The TCR was taken from a woman aged 18-29 years with stable Graves' hyperthyroidism. Donor details come from another sample of the same person, matched by shared clones. The sequenced material came from peripheral blood.

CDR3 sequence: CASSPGQGTQPQRF. The sequence in DNA is TGTGCCAGCAGTCCCGGACAGGGGACTCAGCCCCAGCGTTTT. In this chain, TRBV2 is recombined with TRBJ1-5; TRBD1 aligns with 9 central bases. The CDR3 has 14 amino acids, counting the end cysteine and phenylalanine. Only CDR3 DNA remains: 42 bases, in frame from the first base. CDR1 and CDR2 are drawn from the germline V gene: SNHLY, FYNNEI.